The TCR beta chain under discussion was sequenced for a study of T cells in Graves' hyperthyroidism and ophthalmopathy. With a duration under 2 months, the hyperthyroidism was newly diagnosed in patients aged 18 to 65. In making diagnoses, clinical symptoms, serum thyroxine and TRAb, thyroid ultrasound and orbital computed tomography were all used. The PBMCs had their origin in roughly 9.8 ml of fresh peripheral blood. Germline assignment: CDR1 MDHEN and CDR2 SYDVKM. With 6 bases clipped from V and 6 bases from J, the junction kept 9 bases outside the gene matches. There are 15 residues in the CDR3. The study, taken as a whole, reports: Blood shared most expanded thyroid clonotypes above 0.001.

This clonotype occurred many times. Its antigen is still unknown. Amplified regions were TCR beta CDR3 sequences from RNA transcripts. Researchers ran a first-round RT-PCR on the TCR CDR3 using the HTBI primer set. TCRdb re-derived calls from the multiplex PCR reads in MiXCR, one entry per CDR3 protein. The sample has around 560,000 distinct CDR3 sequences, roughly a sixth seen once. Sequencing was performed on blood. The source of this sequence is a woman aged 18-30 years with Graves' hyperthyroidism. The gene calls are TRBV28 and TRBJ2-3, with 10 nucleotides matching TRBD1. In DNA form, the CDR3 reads TGTGCCAGCAGCCCCGGGGACAGGGGAGGTGATACGCAGTATTTT. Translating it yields CASSPGDRGGDTQYF.